This T cell receptor beta chain stems from a study of tumor and adjacent non-tumor tissue in lung cancer. This sample's RNA came from whole unsorted tissue. Chemotherapy-naive patients with new lung cancer underwent thoracic surgery in China, August–late 2014. Three rounds of nested PCR, following a modified ARM-PCR protocol, produced the TCRbeta library. MiXCR, applied by TCRdb to the multiplex PCR reads, yields one record per CDR3 protein. The data show about 110,000 distinct CDR3 sequences, with approximately 82% seen just once and 37% held by the top ten. Germline assignment: CDR1 SGHAT and CDR2 FQNNGV. V lost 0 bases and J 0 bases, leaving 9 bases between the germline ends. This CDR3 is 16 amino acids long.

The rearrangement links TRBV11-2 to TRBJ2-4, with unresolved D. Sequencing was done on a sample of lung tumor tissue. The TCR was taken from a woman aged 60 to 75 with non-small cell lung cancer. CDR3 loop: CASSLDRNVAKNIQYF. For the CDR3, the DNA is TGTGCCAGCAGCTTAGATCGGAATGTAGCCAAAAACATTCAGTACTTC.